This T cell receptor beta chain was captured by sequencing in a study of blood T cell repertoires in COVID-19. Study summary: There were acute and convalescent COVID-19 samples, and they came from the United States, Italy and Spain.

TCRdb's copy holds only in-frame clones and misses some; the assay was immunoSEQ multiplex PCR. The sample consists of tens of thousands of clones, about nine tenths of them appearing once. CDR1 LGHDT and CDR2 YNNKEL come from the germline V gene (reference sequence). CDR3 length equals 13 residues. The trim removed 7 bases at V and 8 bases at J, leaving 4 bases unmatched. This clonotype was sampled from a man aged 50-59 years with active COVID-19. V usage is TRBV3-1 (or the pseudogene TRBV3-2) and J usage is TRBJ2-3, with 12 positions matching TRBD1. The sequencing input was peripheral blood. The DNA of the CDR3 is TGTGCCAGCACTGGGACAGGGGGCTTTACGCAGTATTTT. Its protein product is CASTGTGGFTQYF.